The 31 T cell receptor beta chains presented below share a single source sample, sequenced in a study of control samples from healthy donors and cancer patients (dated by TCRdb to about 2020). Receptor libraries were prepared by the immunoSEQ multiplex PCR assay. Imported from immuneACCESS, the table was reduced by TCRdb to in-frame sequences with V and J called. These copies leave out some clones; in studies compared against another copy, an unresolved V gene accounts for under half, and the cause of the remainder is not known. Here the sample has almost 40,000 clones; around four fifths occur a single time. Roughly a fifth of the sample rests with the top ten. Sequencing input: PBMCs. These receptors were collected from a woman in her sixties with lung cancer.

A single count supports this clone. This sequence joins TRBV12-3 or TRBV12-4 and TRBJ1-4, with D uncertain. Between the trimmed V and J ends, which lost 2 bases and 5 bases, there was a span of 6 bases. The CDR3 is 13 amino acids. In DNA form, the CDR3 reads TGTGCCAGCAGTTTAACTAAAAATGAAAAACTGTTTTTT. Translation: CASSLTKNEKLFF.

This sequence joins TRBV5-4 and TRBJ2-7; D ambiguous. This CDR3 comprises 15 residues. V was pared by 2 bases and J by 4 bases, with 16 bases between. Germline lookup yields CDR1 SGHNT and CDR2 YYREEE (reference sequence). The CDR3 coding sequence is TGTGCCAGCAGCTTTGCGGTTGGGTCCGGTTACGAGCAGTACTTC. Translating it yields CASSFAVGSGYEQYF.

V is TRBV4-1 and J is TRBJ1-2; D is unresolved. The CDR3 is 16 residues long. The V end lost 0 bases, the J end lost 3 bases, and 14 bases lay between the germline ends. Germline V CDR1 and CDR2: MGHRA, YSYEKL. CDR3 coding DNA: TGCGCCAGCAGCCAAGACTCGGGCAGTAGCGACTATGGCTACACCTTC. It yields the protein CASSQDSGSSDYGYTF.

The chain couples TRBV6-5 to TRBJ1-2, with D possibly TRBD1 on 5 matching bases. In germline, CDR1 is MNHEY, CDR2 SVGAGI. V was cut by 0 bases and J by 7 bases, with 18 bases left in between. The CDR3 extends over 16 amino acids. The CDR3 DNA is TGTGCCAGCAGTTACTCGGGCAGCAGGGTCTTCGTTGGCTACACCTTC. Protein: CASSYSGSRVFVGYTF.

The chain has TRBV6-1 and TRBJ2-1, with D unresolved. The CDR3 is 13 residues long. The ends were cut back, 0 bases at V and 10 bases at J, with 10 bases in the middle. Germline V gene sequence: CDR1 MNHNS, CDR2 SASEGT. The CDR3 region has the DNA TGTGCCAGCAGTGAAGCGTTTGTCGGGGAGCAGTTCTTC. It codes for CASSEAFVGEQFF.

The chain is built from TRBV6-5 and TRBJ2-5; D may be TRBD2 (6 bases). V was cut by 7 bases and J by 3 bases, with 12 bases left in between. The CDR3 totals 13 residues. Germline V gene lookup returns CDR1 MNHEY and CDR2 SVGAGI. CDR3 nucleotides: TGTGCCAGCACCTACGGAGGGGAAGAGACCCAGTACTTC. It is translated as CASTYGGEETQYF.

The chain combines TRBV7-2 with TRBJ1-5; D perhaps matches TRBD1 (5 bases). The V gene's germline CDR1 is SGHTA and CDR2 FQGNSA. V was cut by 2 bases and J by 5 bases, with 13 bases left in between. This CDR3 comprises 15 residues. CDR3 protein: CASSLQPGSYQPQHF. CDR3 DNA: TGTGCCAGCAGCTTACAGCCAGGGTCTTATCAGCCCCAGCATTTT.

V and J are TRBV6-2 or TRBV6-3 and TRBJ2-3; D gene uncertain. The CDR3 contains 13 residues. V was cut by 4 bases and J by 4 bases, with 9 bases left in between. Germline V CDR1 and CDR2: MNHEY, SVGEGT. The CDR3 nucleotides read TGTGCCAGCAGTTTCCTCCCAGCAGATACGCAGTATTTT. It translates to CASSFLPADTQYF.

CDR3 nucleotide sequence: TGTGCCGCCTGGGGGGCGAACACTGAAGCTTTCTTT. This codes for CAAWGANTEAFF. This chain uses TRBV28 with TRBJ1-1; D might be TRBD1 (6 bases). CDR3 length: 12 amino acids. V lost 11 bases to trimming and J lost 1 base, with 11 bases between them. CDR1 and CDR2 (germline): MDHEN, SYDVKM.

The chain links TRBV18 to TRBJ1-1, with D tentatively TRBD1 (6 bases). Germline-derived CDR1 and CDR2 are KGHSH and LQKENI. This CDR3 region has 16 residues. V gave up 4 bases and J gave up 6 bases, with 21 bases separating them. The chain's CDR3 is CASSLPSGDGGAEAFF. The CDR3 DNA reads as TGTGCCAGCTCACTACCTAGCGGGGACGGGGGCGCTGAAGCTTTCTTT. Using reference TRBV18 and TRBJ1-1 for the parts outside the CDR3, the full variable domain is NAGVMQNPRHLVRRRGQEARLRCSPMKGHSHVYWYRQLPEEGLKFMVYLQKENIIDESGMPKERFSAEFPKEGPSILRIQQVVRGDSAAYFCASSLPSGDGGAEAFFGQGTRLTVV.

The chain employs TRBV4-2 and TRBJ1-1; 11 bases are a match to TRBD1. This CDR3 contains 15 residues. V shed 0 bases, J shed 8 bases, and the junction held 5 bases outside the gene matches. In germline, CDR1 is LGHNA, CDR2 YNFKEQ. The CDR3 region has the DNA TGTGCCAGCAGCCAAGATGGGACAGGGGGGCGGGAAGCTTTCTTT. It translates to CASSQDGTGGREAFF.

The sample holds one count of this clone. This chain connects TRBV7-2 to TRBJ2-7; either TRBD1 or TRBD2 may fit D (6 bases each). Germline CDR1 reads SGHTA; CDR2 reads FQGNSA. With 8 bases removed from V and 2 bases from J, the gap between germline ends came to 10 bases. This CDR3 comprises 12 residues. This chain's CDR3 is CASRGLPYEQYF. Written as DNA, the CDR3 is TGTGCCAGCCGGGGGCTCCCCTACGAGCAGTACTTC.

The rearrangement joins TRBV18 to TRBJ1-1, with D maybe TRBD1 (6 bases). This CDR3 is 17 amino acids long. The V gene's germline CDR1 is KGHSH and CDR2 LQKENI. V lost 3 bases and J lost 3, with 20 bases in between. The CDR3 sequence is CASSPVPGATDHTEAFF. CDR3 DNA: TGTGCCAGCTCACCCGTTCCGGGGGCCACTGATCACACTGAAGCTTTCTTT.

CDR3 protein: CASSPRGTGANVLTF. CDR3 coding DNA: TGTGCCAGCTCACCACGAGGGACTGGGGCCAACGTCCTGACTTTC. The chain couples TRBV18 to TRBJ2-6; D may be TRBD2 (5 bases). V was pared by 1 base and J by 2 bases, with 6 bases between. Germline values: CDR1 KGHSH, CDR2 LQKENI. The CDR3 runs to 15 residues.

V gene TRBV12-5 combines with J gene TRBJ2-2, with 7 positions matching TRBD1. Per the germline V gene, CDR1 is LGHNT and CDR2 is FRNRAP. J gave up 4 bases and V 7 bases, and 12 bases lay outside the gene matches. This CDR3 spans 16 amino acids. Written as DNA, the CDR3 is TGTGCTAGTGCCCGCCCCACGGGACAGATCACCGGGGAGCTGTTTTTT. This encodes CASARPTGQITGELFF.

The V gene is TRBV18, the J gene TRBJ1-2, with 12 bases identical to TRBD1. CDR1 is KGHSH and CDR2 is LQKENI in the germline V gene. The CDR3 loop spans 17 amino acids. V shed 3 bases, J shed 6 bases, and the junction held 11 bases outside the gene matches. The CDR3 spells CASSPVPGQGALNGYTF. CDR3 in DNA: TGTGCCAGCTCACCCGTTCCGGGACAGGGGGCGCTAAATGGCTACACCTTC.

Comment on this clone: Mismatch with germline at one junction end may stem from a read error. The rearrangement uses TRBV9 and TRBJ2-1; D is perhaps TRBD2 (7 bases). This CDR3 contains 15 residues. Per germline, CDR1 SGDLS and CDR2 YYNGEE. CDR3 region: CAPSGGGGSYNEQFF. In DNA form, the CDR3 reads TGCGCCCCCAGCGGAGGGGGGGGCTCCTACAATGAGCAGTTCTTC.

The chain combines TRBV6-1 with TRBJ2-3; a possible D gene is TRBD1 (5 bases). CDR1 MNHNS and CDR2 SASEGT come from the germline V gene. Trimming pared 3 bases from V and 5 bases from J, leaving 9 bases between. The CDR3 loop spans 13 amino acids. CDR3 residues: CASSDGARDTQYF. The DNA for the CDR3 is TGTGCCAGCAGTGATGGGGCTAGAGATACGCAGTATTTT.

The chain has TRBV7-9 and TRBJ2-5; D is perhaps TRBD2 (6 bases). The CDR3 loop spans 14 amino acids. Germline values: CDR1 SEHNR, CDR2 FQNEAQ (reference sequence). V lost 1 base and J lost 7, with 13 bases in between. CDR3 loop: CASSLEASVGTQYF. The CDR3 nucleotides read TGTGCCAGCAGCTTAGAGGCTAGCGTGGGGACCCAGTACTTC.

The chain recombines TRBV7-9 with TRBJ2-7; no clear D. Trimming took off 2 bases at V and 3 bases at J, with 5 bases between the two ends. Germline V lookup: CDR1 SEHNR, CDR2 FQNEAQ (reference sequence). CDR3 length: 12 residues. This CDR3 reads CASSLYNYEQYF. CDR3 coding DNA: TGTGCCAGCAGCTTATACAACTACGAGCAGTACTTC.

The chain has TRBV12-3 or TRBV12-4 and TRBJ2-3; no definite D call. V was shortened by 2 bases and J by 6 bases, with 9 bases between the two germline ends. This CDR3 has 13 residues. The CDR3 sequence is CASSLNPRDTQYF. The CDR3 region has the DNA TGTGCCAGCAGTTTAAATCCCCGGGATACGCAGTATTTT.

V is TRBV14 and J is TRBJ2-1; D may be TRBD2 (6 bases). CDR1 and CDR2 from the germline V gene are SGHDN and FVKESK. The CDR3 totals 11 residues. Deletions cut 5 bases from V and 16 bases from J, with 15 bases between. The CDR3 bases are TGTGCCAGCAGCGTGCGGGACTTTTACTTCTTC. The encoded protein is CASSVRDFYFF.

The chain is built from TRBV7-9 and TRBJ2-1; 7 nucleotides align to TRBD2. V gave up 5 bases and J gave up 2 bases; unmatched junction bases: 9. CDR3 length: 16 residues. The germline gives CDR1 SEHNR, CDR2 FQNEAQ (reference sequence). The CDR3 reads CASSPKGAGAYNEQFF. CDR3 coding DNA: TGTGCCAGCAGCCCCAAAGGGGCGGGGGCCTACAATGAGCAGTTCTTC.

The chain recombines TRBV24-1 with TRBJ1-5; D ambiguous. Germline CDR1 is KGHDR and CDR2 is SFDVKD. This CDR3 region has 12 residues. Trimming took off 2 bases at V and 6 bases at J, with 4 bases between the two ends. CDR3 nucleotides: TGTGCCACCAGTGATTCGGGTCAGCCCCAGCATTTT. Translated: CATSDSGQPQHF.

This chain links TRBV12-5 with TRBJ1-5; D not resolved. Germline values: CDR1 LGHNT, CDR2 FRNRAP. The CDR3 is 13 amino acids. The ends were cut back, 3 bases at V and 0 bases at J, with 3 bases in the middle. DNA for the CDR3: TGTGCTAGTGGTTTTTATAGCAATCAGCCCCAGCATTTT. Encoded protein: CASGFYSNQPQHF.

As regards this clone: An end of the junction differs from the germline gene, which may be a read error. This chain links TRBV4-2 with TRBJ2-7, with 7 bases aligning to TRBD2. Germline V gene lookup returns CDR1 LGHNA and CDR2 YNFKEQ. The CDR3 covers 13 residues. For the CDR3, the DNA is TGTGCCAGCAGCCAAGATCAGGCAAGGACTAGATCCTTC. The encoded protein is CASSQDQARTRSF.

This clone was detected only a few times. This sequence joins TRBV2 and TRBJ1-5; D call uncertain. Germline CDR1 SNHLY, CDR2 FYNNEI. CDR3 length: 16 amino acids. Trimming stripped 8 bases from V and 1 base from J, with 18 bases between. The CDR3 region is CASQSTIGISNQPQHF. The CDR3 DNA is TGTGCCAGCCAATCCACGATAGGGATCAGCAATCAGCCCCAGCATTTT.

V gene TRBV7-6 combines with J gene TRBJ1-1; TRBD1 matches at 8 bases. This CDR3 has 15 residues. The ends lost 4 bases at V and 0 bases at J; junction bases unmatched: 4. Germline V lookup: CDR1 SGHVS, CDR2 FNYEAQ. The CDR3 nucleotides are TGTGCCAGCAGCTCTCCAGGGGGCTTGAACACTGAAGCTTTCTTT. This gives the protein CASSSPGGLNTEAFF.

The rearrangement joins TRBV6-5 to TRBJ2-3; tentatively, D is TRBD1 (5 bases). Trimming left V 4 bases short and J 9 bases short, with 11 bases between. The CDR3 length is 12 residues. The germline V gene has CDR1 MNHEY and CDR2 SVGAGI. The CDR3 loop is CASSSLRVTQYF. The CDR3 DNA reads as TGTGCCAGCAGTTCCCTCAGGGTGACGCAGTATTTT.

Only a few counts were recorded for this clone. This chain joins TRBV2 and TRBJ2-5, with 11 nucleotides matching TRBD1. CDR3 length: 15 amino acids. Germline V gives CDR1 SNHLY, CDR2 FYNNEI. V dropped 6 bases and J dropped 5; count of bases not matched to a gene: 8. CDR3 bases: TGTGCCAGCAGCGCCCGGGACAGGGGGACGGAGACCCAGTACTTC. This codes for CASSARDRGTETQYF.

The chain combines TRBV19 with TRBJ1-1, with D possibly being TRBD1 (5 bases). Trimming left V 4 bases short and J 2 bases short, with 11 bases between. The CDR3 consists of 14 residues. In germline, CDR1 is LNHDA, CDR2 SQIVND (reference sequence). CDR3: CASSTLGVNTEAFF. The CDR3 region has the DNA TGTGCCAGTAGTACCCTGGGGGTTAACACTGAAGCTTTCTTT.